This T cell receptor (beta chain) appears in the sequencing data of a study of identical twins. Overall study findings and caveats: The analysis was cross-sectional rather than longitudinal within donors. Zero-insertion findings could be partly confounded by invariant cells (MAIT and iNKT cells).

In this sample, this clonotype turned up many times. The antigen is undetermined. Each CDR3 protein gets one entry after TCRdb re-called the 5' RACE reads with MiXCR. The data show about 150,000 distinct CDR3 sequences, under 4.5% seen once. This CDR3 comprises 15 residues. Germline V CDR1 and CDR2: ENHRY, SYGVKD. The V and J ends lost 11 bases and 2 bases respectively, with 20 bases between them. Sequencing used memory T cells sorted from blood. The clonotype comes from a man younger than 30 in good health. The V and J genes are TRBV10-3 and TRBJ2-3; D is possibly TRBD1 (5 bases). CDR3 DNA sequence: TGTGCCCTTAAGAGGACATTGACGGCCACAGATACGCAGTATTTT. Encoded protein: CALKRTLTATDTQYF.